Below, one T cell receptor (beta chain) is given with its context. Its antigen is currently unknown. The record originates from a study of cytomegalovirus exposure and HLA in healthy donors. CDR3 size: 16 residues. V lost 1 base, J lost 1 base, and 11 bases lay in between. The germline V gene encodes CDR1 SGHVS and CDR2 FNYEAQ. Study outcomes and limitations: Clusters of TCRs from the first cohort tended to co-occur in the roughly 120 validation repertoires (as a later analysis found).

The protocol was immunoSEQ multiplex PCR, while the TCRdb copy is restricted to in-frame clones and leaves out a portion. The sample holds about 200,000 clones; 80% to 90% are singletons and the top ten take 1.2%. The sequencing sample was made of PBMCs. The V call is TRBV7-6, the J call TRBJ1-5, with D hard to call. The source is a woman aged 25 to 39 in good health and CMV-seronegative. The CDR3 DNA reads TGTGCCAGCAGCTTAGGAGGTGGTAGGAGCAATCAGCCCCAGCATTTT. Amino acid sequence: CASSLGGGRSNQPQHF.